This is a list of T cell receptor beta chains from one sample in a study of long-term antiretroviral therapy in people with HIV. Sequenced by immunoSEQ multiplex PCR; TCRdb stores in-frame clones only, minus some. The data hold around 30,000 clones, with approximately 88% observed a single time. This sample comprised unsorted PBMCs, obtained 0.5 years after starting antiretroviral therapy. Receptor source: a woman aged 18-30 years with HIV. Each CDR3 is given with its conserved first and last residue.

V: TRBV7-3
CDR3: CASSETGGAYEQYF

V: TRBV11-2
CDR3: CASSSLSGRVNEQFF

V: TRBV9
CDR3: CASSPPRLAGGLNDYEQYF

V: TRBV5-8
CDR3: CASSLLANTQYF

V: TRBV5-5
CDR3: CASSLAGTHSYEQYF

V: TRBV27
CDR3: CASIPTGASANYGYTF

V: TRBV6-1
CDR3: CASSAPGTPTYEQYF

V: TRBV19
CDR3: CASTYQSTANTEAFF

V: TRBV27
CDR3: CASSRGLNNIQYF

V: TRBV2
CDR3: CASSRMSGTNTGELFF

V: TRBV6-5
CDR3: CASSYLRTSGKNEQFF

V: TRBV9
CDR3: CASSASLWLTNTGELFF

V: TRBV7-3
CDR3: CASSLGGGQGGSSYEQYF

V: TRBV15
CDR3: CATSKIVGVRETQYF

V: TRBV7-3
CDR3: CASSSLSEDEKLFF

V: TRBV9
CDR3: CASSVIASNEQFF

V: TRBV7-2
CDR3: CASSKLAERYEQYF